This TCR beta chain was captured by sequencing in a study of response to subunit inactivated influenza vaccine. Findings and caveats of the study: Each seasonal influenza vaccination, the authors suggested, recruits few new T cells.

Germline V gene sequence: CDR1 MNHEY, CDR2 SVGEGT. The CDR3 contains 12 residues. TCRdb redid the calling of the RT-PCR reads with MiXCR, one entry per CDR3 protein. The table has roughly 290,000 distinct CDR3 sequences, around a fifth seen once. Details on this clonotype: Its target is not known. The junction differs from germline at one of its ends, possibly a read error.

The genes are TRBV6-2 or TRBV6-3 and TRBJ2-7; possible D gene TRBD1, 6 bases. The sequences come from PBMCs from blood, collected less than 22 months after vaccination. The receptor comes from a man aged 50-75 years who received an inactivated influenza vaccine. CDR3 residues: CASSYLRDIKNF. DNA for the CDR3: TGTGCCAGCAGTTACCTCAGGGACATCAAGAACTTC.